This passage covers 18 T cell receptor beta chains from one sample sequenced in a study of blood T cell repertoires in COVID-19. Produced via immunoSEQ multiplex PCR; TCRdb's table is partial and in-frame only. The sample shows roughly 40,000 clones, around 75% of them seen only once. Sample: peripheral blood. All receptors come from a man older than 75 with acute or convalescent COVID-19.

The chain employs TRBV7-8 and TRBJ2-7, with 10 bases aligning to TRBD1. With 5 bases clipped from V and 3 bases from J, the junction kept 7 bases outside the gene matches. This CDR3 region has 15 residues. Germline V gives CDR1 SGHVS, CDR2 FQNEAQ. As DNA, the CDR3 is TGTGCCAGCAGCAACGGACAGGGGGAGTTCTACGAGCAGTACTTC. Its protein is CASSNGQGEFYEQYF.

The chain uses TRBV7-9 and TRBJ2-7; no reliable D call. The germline V gene has CDR1 SEHNR and CDR2 FQNEAQ (reference sequence). Trimming left V 0 bases short and J 7 bases short, with 4 bases between. This CDR3 spans 11 amino acids. As DNA, the CDR3 is TGTGCCAGCAGCTTAGCGAGGGAGCAGTACTTC. Translating it yields CASSLAREQYF.

The count of this clone is one. The chain joins TRBV9 to TRBJ2-3; TRBD2 aligns across 12 bases. The CDR3 runs 15 residues. Germline CDR1 is SGDLS and CDR2 is YYNGEE. V was clipped by 2 bases and J by 4 bases; unmatched bases: 2. The CDR3 region is CASSVTSGSSDTQYF. The CDR3 region has the DNA TGTGCCAGCAGCGTGACTAGCGGGAGTTCAGATACGCAGTATTTT.

This clone showed up just a few times. This sequence joins TRBV11-3 and TRBJ1-2; D is ambiguous. The CDR3 has 14 residues. V dropped 0 bases and J dropped 8 bases, with 13 bases sitting between them. Germline CDR1 reads SGHNT; CDR2 reads YENEEA. CDR3: CASSLDGKIWGYTF. The CDR3 region has the DNA TGTGCCAGCAGCTTAGACGGGAAAATATGGGGCTACACCTTC.

In its sample, this clone was seen a few times. The chain links TRBV6-5 to TRBJ2-2; TRBD2 matches 9 bases. V shed 4 bases, J shed 8 bases, and the junction held 8 bases outside the gene matches. Germline V lookup: CDR1 MNHEY, CDR2 SVGAGI. The CDR3 runs 15 residues. The CDR3: CASSLVAGVRGELFF. The CDR3, as DNA: TGTGCCAGCAGTTTAGTAGCGGGAGTCCGAGGGGAGCTGTTTTTT.

V gene TRBV3-1 (or the pseudogene TRBV3-2) combines with J gene TRBJ2-7, with D perhaps TRBD1 (6 bases). The CDR3 extends over 15 amino acids. V was trimmed by 3 bases and J by 0 bases, leaving 12 bases between them. The germline gives CDR1 LGHDT, CDR2 YNNKEL (reference sequence). Here the CDR3 reads CASSHRQARSYEQYF. As DNA, the CDR3 is TGTGCCAGCAGCCACCGACAGGCCCGCTCCTACGAGCAGTACTTC.

This rearrangement joins TRBV5-1 to TRBJ2-3; 10 positions agree with TRBD2. J gave up 5 bases and V 0 bases, and 3 bases lay outside the gene matches. CDR3 size: 15 residues. CDR1 is SGHRS and CDR2 is YFSETQ in the germline V gene. The CDR3 loop reads CASSLVQRGGDTQYF. The DNA for the CDR3 is TGCGCCAGCAGCTTGGTCCAGCGGGGGGGAGATACGCAGTATTTT.

This clone is a singleton in its sample. This sequence joins TRBV19 and TRBJ2-1, with 7 bases identical to TRBD2. The CDR3 runs to 14 residues. V gave up 5 bases and J gave up 7 bases; unmatched junction bases: 8. Germline-derived CDR1 and CDR2 are LNHDA and SQIVND (reference sequence). CDR3 DNA sequence: TGTGCCAGTAGTCTACGGACTAGTATGAATGAGCAGTTCTTC. This gives the protein CASSLRTSMNEQFF.

This rearrangement joins TRBV5-1 to TRBJ2-5, with D possibly TRBD2 on 6 matching bases. The V gene lost 4 bases and the J gene lost 5 bases, with 18 bases spanning the gap. Germline CDR1 SGHRS, CDR2 YFSETQ. This CDR3 has 15 residues. CDR3 region: CASSHGTFWGETQYF. CDR3 bases: TGCGCCAGCAGCCACGGGACTTTTTGGGGGGAGACCCAGTACTTC. The full variable domain, its missing parts supplied by reference TRBV5-1 and TRBJ2-5, is KAGVTQTPRYLIKTRGQQVTLSCSPISGHRSVSWYQQTPGQGLQFLFEYFSETQRNKGNFPGRFSGRQFSNSRSEMNVSTLELGDSALYLCASSHGTFWGETQYFGPGTRLLVL.

This CDR3 reads CASSYESGSTSYEQYF. In DNA, the CDR3 is TGTGCCAGCAGTTACGAAAGCGGGTCTACTTCCTACGAGCAGTACTTC. The chain carries TRBV6-2 or TRBV6-3 and TRBJ2-7; tentatively, D is TRBD2 (6 bases). V lost 2 bases and J 1 base, leaving 15 bases between the germline ends. Germline assignment: CDR1 MNHEY and CDR2 SVGEGT. This CDR3 is 16 amino acids long.

The chain has TRBV7-2 and TRBJ2-1, with 10 bases aligning to TRBD2. The CDR3 consists of 15 residues. Germline CDR1 is SGHTA and CDR2 is FQGNSA. V lost 1 base, J lost 6 bases, and 3 bases stayed unmatched. The CDR3 DNA reads TGTGCCAGCAGCTTAGAACTAGCGGGAACCAATGAGCAGTTCTTC. As protein: CASSLELAGTNEQFF.

Only a few counts were recorded for this clone. The chain recombines TRBV6-5 with TRBJ2-7; the D gene is possibly TRBD2 (5 bases). The CDR3 covers 12 residues. The V gene's germline CDR1 is MNHEY and CDR2 SVGAGI. Trimming took off 4 bases at V and 6 bases at J, with 10 bases between the two ends. The CDR3 DNA reads TGTGCCAGCAGTTTTGGGAGTCGCGAGCAGTACTTC. It specifies CASSFGSREQYF.

The rearrangement links TRBV7-8 to TRBJ1-1, with no clear D. V was shortened by 5 bases and J by 10 bases, with 17 bases between the two germline ends. This CDR3 comprises 13 residues. CDR1 SGHVS and CDR2 FQNEAQ come from the germline V gene. The CDR3 is CASSQTPKVAAFF. The CDR3 DNA sequence: TGTGCCAGCAGCCAGACACCTAAAGTGGCAGCTTTCTTT.

The V gene is TRBV7-2, the J gene TRBJ2-3, with D tentatively TRBD1 (6 bases). With 2 bases removed from V and 3 bases from J, the gap between germline ends came to 15 bases. This CDR3 has 16 amino acids. Germline values: CDR1 SGHTA, CDR2 FQGNSA. CDR3 loop: CASSLQGQGLTDTQYF. In nucleotides, the CDR3 is TGTGCCAGCAGCTTACAAGGGCAGGGGCTTACAGATACGCAGTATTTT. The variable domain in full, completed from reference TRBV7-2 and TRBJ2-3, reads GAGVSQSPSNKVTEKGKDVELRCDPISGHTALYWYRQSLGQGLEFLIYFQGNSAPDKSGLPSDRFSAERTGGSVSTLTIQRTQQEDSAVYLCASSLQGQGLTDTQYFGPGTRLTVL.

The chain carries TRBV28 and TRBJ2-1, with D maybe TRBD2 (6 bases). Trimming stripped 3 bases from V and 8 bases from J, with 14 bases between. This CDR3 is 14 amino acids long. The germline CDR1 and CDR2 sequences are MDHEN and SYDVKM. Here the CDR3 reads CASSFPQGGYEQFF. Here the CDR3 DNA reads TGTGCCAGCAGTTTCCCTCAAGGAGGGTATGAGCAGTTCTTC.

The genes are TRBV7-9 and TRBJ2-4, with D uncertain. This CDR3 comprises 14 residues. Trimming shortened V by 6 bases and J by 1 base, and 10 bases separated the two germline ends. CDR1 SEHNR and CDR2 FQNEAQ come from the germline V gene (reference sequence). CDR3 amino acids: CASSPGLAKNIQYF. Written as DNA, the CDR3 is TGTGCCAGCAGTCCTGGCCTTGCCAAAAACATTCAGTACTTC. The full variable domain, rest sourced from reference TRBV7-9 and TRBJ2-4, is DTGVSQNPRHKITKRGQNVTFRCDPISEHNRLYWYRQTLGQGPEFLTYFQNEAQLEKSRLLSDRFSAERPKGSFSTLEIQRTEQGDSAMYLCASSPGLAKNIQYFGAGTRLSVL.

V usage is TRBV7-2 and J usage is TRBJ2-2; D is possibly TRBD1 (6 bases). V was trimmed by 5 bases and J by 2 bases, leaving 12 bases between them. CDR3 length: 15 residues. Germline CDR1 and CDR2: SGHTA and FQGNSA. The CDR3 protein is CASSIGQINTGELFF. In DNA, the CDR3 is TGTGCCAGCAGCATCGGACAGATCAACACCGGGGAGCTGTTTTTT.

The V call is TRBV4-2, the J call TRBJ2-7, with D perhaps matching TRBD2 (7 bases). The CDR3 has 18 residues. Trimming left V 0 bases short and J 4 bases short, with 22 bases between. CDR1 LGHNA and CDR2 YNFKEQ come from the germline V gene. The CDR3 loop is CASSQERGGDTLSYEQYF. CDR3 coding DNA: TGTGCCAGCAGCCAAGAGAGGGGGGGGGATACGTTGTCTTACGAGCAGTACTTC.